The entry below describes one TCR beta chain. The sample belongs to a study of blood T cell repertoires in COVID-19. The wider study: Specimens from acute and convalescent COVID-19 originated in the United States, Italy and Spain.

Sequencing was performed with immunoSEQ multiplex PCR; in TCRdb, only in-frame clones are kept and a portion is missing. This table has more than 85,000 clones, approximately 84% appearing once. The V gene end was trimmed by 7 bases and the J gene end by 7 bases; junction bases not matched to a gene: 9. Germline V lookup: CDR1 MNHEY, CDR2 SVGAGI. The CDR3 length is 14 residues. This TCR came from a man aged 35-49 years with active or convalescent COVID-19. Material: peripheral blood. This chain joins TRBV6-5 and TRBJ2-5; 10 nucleotides match TRBD2. The CDR3 DNA reads as TGTGCCAGCACCACAAGCGGGGGGGCGGGGACCCAGTACTTC. This codes for CASTTSGGAGTQYF.